This T cell receptor (beta chain) was identified during a study of CD8 T cells in Susac syndrome. General observations from the study: The authors acknowledged that their TCR sequencing and HLA analysis involved a relatively small number of individuals.

RNA amounts of about 0.45 to 1 ug underwent reverse transcription with random hexamers. TCRdb analysed the immunoSEQ multiplex PCR reads with MiXCR anew, one entry per CDR3 protein. Of around 300,000 distinct CDR3 sequences listed, roughly 85% were seen once; the top ten hold roughly 0.21%. A note on this clonotype: Antigen specificity is unknown.

The CDR3 is 16 amino acids. The trim removed 6 bases at V and 0 bases at J, leaving 6 bases unmatched. The V gene's germline CDR1 is SGHVS and CDR2 FQNEAQ. This sequence joins TRBV7-8 and TRBJ2-1; TRBD2 matches at 9 bases. The sequence was obtained from a human donor with multiple sclerosis. Sequencing was done on a sample of CD8+ T cells from PBMCs. In DNA form, the CDR3 reads TGTGCCAGCAGAAGGCTAGCGGGATTCTCCTACAATGAGCAGTTCTTC. Translating gives CASRRLAGFSYNEQFF.